This T cell receptor (beta chain) was obtained from a study of identical twins. Study results and caveats: Cross-sectional statistics underpinned the conclusions; the same donors were not followed. Alpha sequences that were out-of-frame and twin-shared showed an excess of low generation probability.

This CDR3 spans 13 amino acids. V gave up 8 bases and J gave up 6 bases, with 15 bases separating them. In germline, CDR1 is SNHLY, CDR2 FYNNEI. This clonotype was found many times. Its antigen remains unknown. TCRdb re-analysed the 5' RACE reads in MiXCR, keeping a single row per CDR3 protein. The sample holds approximately 630,000 distinct CDR3 sequences, less than 9% seen once. This sample also belongs to another study, concerning yellow fever vaccine responses in identical twins. In that study: In identical twins, vaccine T cell responses appeared partly shared and partly individual.

Source material: PBMCs. The receptor was isolated from a woman between 18 and 30 years old in good health. This chain uses TRBV2 with TRBJ2-3; maybe TRBD2 (6 bases). The CDR3 spells CASQTSPGDTQYF. The CDR3 nucleotides read TGTGCCAGCCAAACTAGCCCGGGGGATACGCAGTATTTT.